A selection of T cell receptor beta chains follows, all from one sample in a study of blood T cell repertoires in COVID-19. Repertoires were generated with immunoSEQ multiplex PCR, while TCRdb's copy carries only in-frame clones and drops some. The data show 45,000 to 60,000 clones, just under 80% seen once. The sample taken for sequencing was peripheral blood. The receptors were gathered from a human donor with active or convalescent COVID-19. The donor label of this sample is uncertain. The CDR3 runs from the conserved cysteine through the conserved F or W. A D gene is named only where the DNA matches it firmly. Rows give clone size only sometimes, using once, few, many, or a class for an expanded clone.

v_gene: TRBV11-2; d_gene: -; j_gene: TRBJ2-2; abundance: few; CDR3aa: CAGGHRVFSGELFF; CDR3nt: TGTGCCGGGGGCCACAGGGTTTTTTCCGGGGAGCTGTTTTTT
v_gene: TRBV28; d_gene: -; j_gene: TRBJ1-5; abundance: -; CDR3aa: CASTLGPRGPQHF; CDR3nt: TGTGCCAGCACATTGGGTCCTAGGGGGCCCCAGCATTTT
v_gene: TRBV23-1; d_gene: TRBD2; j_gene: TRBJ2-7; abundance: -; CDR3aa: CASSQSGTSGRGIYEQYF; CDR3nt: TGCGCCAGCAGTCAGTCCGGGACTAGCGGGAGGGGTATCTACGAGCAGTACTTC
v_gene: TRBV18; d_gene: TRBD1; j_gene: TRBJ1-2; abundance: -; CDR3aa: CASSLDRGYGYTF; CDR3nt: TGTGCCAGCTCACTGGACAGGGGGTATGGCTACACCTTC
v_gene: TRBV4-1; d_gene: -; j_gene: TRBJ1-5; abundance: -; CDR3aa: CASSQDGGGGARQPQHF; CDR3nt: TGCGCCAGCAGCCAAGATGGGGGTGGAGGGGCTAGGCAGCCCCAGCATTTT
v_gene: TRBV7-2; d_gene: TRBD2; j_gene: TRBJ2-3; abundance: -; CDR3aa: CASSLALAGVSTDTQYF; CDR3nt: TGTGCCAGCAGCTTAGCGCTAGCGGGAGTGAGCACAGATACGCAGTATTTT
v_gene: TRBV7-2; d_gene: TRBD1; j_gene: TRBJ1-5; abundance: -; CDR3aa: CASSLVTGGTNQPQHF; CDR3nt: TGTGCCAGCAGCTTAGTAACAGGGGGGACCAATCAGCCCCAGCATTTT
v_gene: TRBV7-2; d_gene: TRBD1; j_gene: TRBJ2-7; abundance: -; CDR3aa: CASSPGQGTYEQYF; CDR3nt: TGTGCCAGCAGCCCCGGACAGGGCACCTACGAGCAGTACTTC
v_gene: TRBV3-1/TRBV3-2; d_gene: -; j_gene: TRBJ2-3; abundance: -; CDR3aa: CASRGPGNTQYF; CDR3nt: TGTGCCAGCCGGGGTCCTGGCAATACGCAGTATTTT
v_gene: TRBV12-5; d_gene: -; j_gene: TRBJ2-2; abundance: few; CDR3aa: CASGPPDGATGELFF; CDR3nt: TGTGCTAGTGGCCCTCCGGATGGGGCCACCGGGGAGCTGTTTTTT
v_gene: TRBV5-4; d_gene: -; j_gene: TRBJ2-7; abundance: -; CDR3aa: CASSPRGTGSSYEQYF; CDR3nt: TGTGCCAGCAGCCCAAGAGGGACTGGGAGCTCCTACGAGCAGTACTTC
v_gene: TRBV7-9; d_gene: TRBD1; j_gene: TRBJ1-2; abundance: few; CDR3aa: CASSLFRKTGVFSGSEDTF; CDR3nt: TGTGCCAGCAGCTTATTCCGTAAGACAGGGGTCTTCTCGGGGTCTGAAGACACCTTC
v_gene: TRBV28; d_gene: -; j_gene: TRBJ1-1; abundance: once; CDR3aa: CASSFGLRGTEAFF; CDR3nt: TGTGCCAGCAGTTTCGGGCTACGGGGCACTGAAGCTTTCTTT
v_gene: TRBV19; d_gene: TRBD1; j_gene: TRBJ1-2; abundance: -; CDR3aa: CASSIEQGASGYTF; CDR3nt: TGTGCCAGTAGTATAGAACAGGGGGCAAGTGGCTACACCTTC
v_gene: TRBV13; d_gene: TRBD2; j_gene: TRBJ2-7; abundance: -; CDR3aa: CASSLSGSGSSYEQYF; CDR3nt: TGTGCCAGCAGCCTGTCGGGTAGCGGGAGCTCCTACGAGCAGTACTTC
v_gene: TRBV10-3; d_gene: TRBD2; j_gene: TRBJ2-7; abundance: -; CDR3aa: CAISERREFDEQYF; CDR3nt: TGTGCCATCAGTGAGAGGCGGGAGTTCGACGAGCAGTACTTC
v_gene: TRBV7-2; d_gene: -; j_gene: TRBJ2-4; abundance: -; CDR3aa: CASSLDYGTGNIQYF; CDR3nt: TGTGCCAGCAGCTTAGATTACGGGACTGGAAACATTCAGTACTTC
v_gene: TRBV4-2; d_gene: -; j_gene: TRBJ2-7; abundance: -; CDR3aa: CASSQERPDQDEQYF; CDR3nt: TGTGCCAGCAGCCAAGAACGTCCTGACCAGGACGAGCAGTACTTC
v_gene: TRBV7-9; d_gene: -; j_gene: TRBJ1-4; abundance: -; CDR3aa: CASSPGQLNEKLFF; CDR3nt: TGTGCCAGCAGCCCTGGACAGCTTAATGAAAAACTGTTTTTT
v_gene: TRBV2; d_gene: -; j_gene: TRBJ1-1; abundance: -; CDR3aa: CASSEFVTLEAFF; CDR3nt: TGTGCCAGCAGTGAATTCGTGACTCTTGAAGCTTTCTTT
v_gene: TRBV19; d_gene: TRBD1; j_gene: TRBJ2-7; abundance: few; CDR3aa: CASRTSRTGNYEQYF; CDR3nt: TGTGCCAGTAGGACCTCTAGGACAGGGAACTACGAGCAGTACTTC
v_gene: TRBV30; d_gene: TRBD1; j_gene: TRBJ2-7; abundance: -; CDR3aa: CAWSKGTGSREQYF; CDR3nt: TGTGCCTGGAGTAAAGGGACAGGGTCGAGGGAGCAGTACTTC
v_gene: TRBV18; d_gene: -; j_gene: TRBJ2-2; abundance: -; CDR3aa: CASSPTRAGANTGELFF; CDR3nt: TGTGCCAGCTCACCAACCAGGGCAGGAGCGAACACCGGGGAGCTGTTTTTT
v_gene: TRBV5-1; d_gene: TRBD1; j_gene: TRBJ1-2; abundance: -; CDR3aa: CASSRTGAVEEATF; CDR3nt: TGCGCCAGCAGCCGTACAGGGGCAGTGGAGGAGGCCACCTTC
v_gene: TRBV2; d_gene: TRBD1; j_gene: TRBJ1-5; abundance: -; CDR3aa: CASGQGLINQPQHF; CDR3nt: TGTGCCAGCGGACAGGGACTCATCAATCAGCCCCAGCATTTT
v_gene: TRBV10-3; d_gene: TRBD1; j_gene: TRBJ2-7; abundance: few; CDR3aa: CAISEVQRGREQYF; CDR3nt: TGTGCCATCAGTGAGGTCCAAAGGGGGCGCGAGCAGTACTTC
v_gene: TRBV30; d_gene: TRBD1; j_gene: TRBJ1-6; abundance: -; CDR3aa: CARRTGGVSPLHF; CDR3nt: TGTGCCCGTCGGACAGGGGGAGTTTCACCCCTCCACTTT
v_gene: TRBV7-7; d_gene: -; j_gene: TRBJ2-1; abundance: -; CDR3aa: CASSPLYFDMKDEQFF; CDR3nt: TGTGCCAGCAGCCCGCTTTACTTTGACATGAAGGATGAGCAGTTCTTC
v_gene: TRBV19; d_gene: -; j_gene: TRBJ2-6; abundance: -; CDR3aa: CASRNQAPGANVLTF; CDR3nt: TGTGCCAGTAGGAACCAGGCCCCTGGGGCCAACGTCCTGACTTTC
v_gene: TRBV21-1; d_gene: -; j_gene: TRBJ1-6; abundance: -; CDR3aa: CASKNEGQGASSPLHF; CDR3nt: TGTGCCAGCAAAAACGAGGGACAGGGGGCGTCTTCACCCCTCCACTTT